A selection of T cell receptor beta chains follows, all from one sample in a study of CXCR3-negative and CXCR3-positive naive CD8 T cells. TCRdb re-called the 5' RACE reads, yielding one record per CDR3 amino acid sequence without DNA. This table holds tens of thousands of distinct CDR3 sequences. What was sequenced was naive CXCR3+ CD8+ T cells from blood. The receptors originated from a human donor in good health. Some clones in this sample may be carry-over from other donors' samples. The CDR3 runs from the conserved cysteine through the conserved F or W.

TRBV4-1	TRBJ2-7	CASSSQESESYEQYF
TRBV10-3	TRBJ2-7	CAISEGRESYEQYF
TRBV20-1	TRBJ1-1	CSAGRATTEAFF
TRBV10-3	TRBJ2-1	CAAAGTGYNEQFF
TRBV12-3/TRBV12-4	TRBJ2-7	CASSLTGPDDEQYF
TRBV7-9	TRBJ2-1	CASSLDSGSQDEQFF
TRBV5-1	TRBJ2-7	CASSMGHLSYEQYF
TRBV25-1	TRBJ2-4	CASSVRADIQYF
TRBV5-5	TRBJ2-4	CASSLDAGGLAKNIQYF
TRBV13	TRBJ2-7	CASSPGTWGYEQYF
TRBV10-3	TRBJ2-7	CAISETAYEQYF
TRBV29-1	TRBJ1-2	CSADLGDYYGYTF
TRBV6-1	TRBJ2-1	CASTTRGGTYNEQFF
TRBV19	TRBJ2-7	CASSDGLAGGPSYEQYF
TRBV20-1	TRBJ2-7	CSAPRLDRGAYEQYF
TRBV7-8	TRBJ2-2	CASSQRDIYTGELFF
TRBV5-1	TRBJ1-2	CASSRGDRDGYTF
TRBV27	TRBJ1-2	CASSELGPYGYTF
TRBV15	TRBJ1-1	CATSRDAQGGGTEAFF
TRBV29-1	TRBJ2-1	CSVDQGVMYEQFF
TRBV7-9	TRBJ2-5	CASSEGTGIEETQYF
TRBV25-1	TRBJ2-1	CASREGTSYNEQFF
TRBV3-1	TRBJ2-2	CASSPKSGRVTGELFF
TRBV4-3	TRBJ2-1	CASSQGTPSYNEQFF
TRBV2	TRBJ1-2	CASSELSGYGYTF
TRBV28	TRBJ1-3	CASTFHPTSGNTIYF
TRBV15	TRBJ1-6	CATSSTRSSYNSPLHF
TRBV10-3	TRBJ2-1	CAISSGQGGDEQFF
TRBV29-1	TRBJ2-7	CSVGTAYEQYF
TRBV11-1	TRBJ2-1	CASSYTGSGNEQFF
TRBV7-8	TRBJ2-1	CASSLNRDNEQFF
TRBV5-1	TRBJ2-1	CASSWLALSSYNEQFF
TRBV4-1	TRBJ2-7	CASSHNPPPTSGYYEQYF
TRBV28	TRBJ2-7	CASQRGSIEQYF
TRBV28	TRBJ2-7	CASSLKYEQYF
TRBV28	TRBJ1-6	CASSLGVGSPLHF
TRBV27	TRBJ2-3	CASSFGTGLDTQYF
TRBV6-5	TRBJ2-1	CASSNDRFDWFF
TRBV27	TRBJ1-2	CASSLSSGDYGYTF
TRBV7-9	TRBJ2-5	CASSLASSEEGDQETQYF
TRBV5-6	TRBJ1-3	CATGNSGNTIYF
TRBV7-9	TRBJ1-3	CASSFPIIGNTIYF
TRBV2	TRBJ2-1	CASSEEEEREAYNEQFF
TRBV7-9	TRBJ1-1	CATVDGWAEAFF
TRBV6-1	TRBJ2-1	CASRSRDTVDNEQFF
TRBV29-1	TRBJ2-7	CSVDQGEIEQYF
TRBV4-1	TRBJ2-1	CASSHLLGDWQFF
TRBV19	TRBJ2-7	CASSIGQGSYEQYF
TRBV5-1	TRBJ2-5	CASSKTRGVETQYF
TRBV29-1	TRBJ2-7	CSVLQPGRHSYEQYF
TRBV7-6	TRBJ2-1	CASSLSGEDNEQFF
TRBV27	TRBJ2-1	CASKRAGHNEQFF
TRBV12-3/TRBV12-4	TRBJ2-1	CASLPSGGEQFF